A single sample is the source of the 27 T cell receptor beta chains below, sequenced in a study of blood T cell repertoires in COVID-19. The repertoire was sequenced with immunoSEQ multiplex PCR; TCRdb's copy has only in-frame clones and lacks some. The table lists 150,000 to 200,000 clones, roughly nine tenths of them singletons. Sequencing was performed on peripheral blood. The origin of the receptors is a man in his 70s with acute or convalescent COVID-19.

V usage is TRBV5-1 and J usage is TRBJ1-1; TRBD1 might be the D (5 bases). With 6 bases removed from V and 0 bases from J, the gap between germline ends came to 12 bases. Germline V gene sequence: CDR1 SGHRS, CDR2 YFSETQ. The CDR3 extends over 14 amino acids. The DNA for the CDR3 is TGCGCCAGCAACCCGACAGACATGAACACTGAAGCTTTCTTT. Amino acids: CASNPTDMNTEAFF.

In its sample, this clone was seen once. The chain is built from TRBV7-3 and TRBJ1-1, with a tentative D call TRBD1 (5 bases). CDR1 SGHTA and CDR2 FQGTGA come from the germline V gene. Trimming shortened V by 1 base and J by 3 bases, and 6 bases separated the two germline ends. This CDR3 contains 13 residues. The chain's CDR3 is CASSLSRDTEAFF. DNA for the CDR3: TGTGCCAGCAGCTTAAGCAGGGACACTGAAGCTTTCTTT.

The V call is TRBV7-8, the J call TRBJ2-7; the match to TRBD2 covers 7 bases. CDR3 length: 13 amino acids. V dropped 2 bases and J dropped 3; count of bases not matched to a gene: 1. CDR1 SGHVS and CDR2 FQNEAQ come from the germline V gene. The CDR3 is CASSLRTSYEQYF. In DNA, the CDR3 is TGTGCCAGCAGCTTAAGGACTAGCTACGAGCAGTACTTC.

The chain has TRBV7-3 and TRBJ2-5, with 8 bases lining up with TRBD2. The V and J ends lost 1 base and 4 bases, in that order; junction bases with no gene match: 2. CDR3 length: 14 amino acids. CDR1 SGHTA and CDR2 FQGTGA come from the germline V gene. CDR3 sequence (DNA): TGTGCCAGCAGCTTAATCGGGACTAGAGAGACCCAGTACTTC. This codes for CASSLIGTRETQYF.

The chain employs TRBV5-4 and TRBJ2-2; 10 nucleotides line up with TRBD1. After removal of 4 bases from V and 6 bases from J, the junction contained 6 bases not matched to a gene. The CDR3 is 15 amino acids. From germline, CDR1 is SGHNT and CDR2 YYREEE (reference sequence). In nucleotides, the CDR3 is TGTGCCAGCAGCCCATGGACAGGGGGACCCGGGGAGCTGTTTTTT. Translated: CASSPWTGGPGELFF.

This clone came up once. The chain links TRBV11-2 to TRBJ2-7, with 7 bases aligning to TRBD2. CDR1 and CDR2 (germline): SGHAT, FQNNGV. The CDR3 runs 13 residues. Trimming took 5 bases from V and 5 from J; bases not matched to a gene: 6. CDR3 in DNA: TGTGCCAGCAGCCTAGGACTAGATAACGAGCAGTACTTC. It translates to CASSLGLDNEQYF.

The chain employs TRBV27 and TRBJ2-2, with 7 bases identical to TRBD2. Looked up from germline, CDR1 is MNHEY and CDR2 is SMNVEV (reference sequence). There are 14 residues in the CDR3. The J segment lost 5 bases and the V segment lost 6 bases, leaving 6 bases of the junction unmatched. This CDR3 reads CASRVREGTGELFF. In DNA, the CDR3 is TGTGCCAGCAGGGTGAGGGAGGGGACCGGGGAGCTGTTTTTT.

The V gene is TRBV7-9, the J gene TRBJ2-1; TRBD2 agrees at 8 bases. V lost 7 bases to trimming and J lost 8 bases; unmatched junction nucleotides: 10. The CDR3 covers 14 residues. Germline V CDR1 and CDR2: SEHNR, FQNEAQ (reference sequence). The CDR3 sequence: CASTYPGLVDEQFF. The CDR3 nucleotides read TGTGCCAGCACCTATCCGGGACTAGTCGATGAGCAGTTCTTC.

This CDR3 is CASSVGGETDTQYF. In DNA, the CDR3 is TGTGCCAGCAGTGTCGGGGGAGAAACAGATACGCAGTATTTT. This rearrangement joins TRBV2 to TRBJ2-3; D is perhaps TRBD2 (6 bases). Looked up from germline, CDR1 is SNHLY and CDR2 is FYNNEI. The CDR3 covers 14 residues. Trimming took 4 bases from V and 3 from J, leaving 11 bases between them. Complete variable domain (other parts from reference TRBV2 and TRBJ2-3): EPEVTQTPSHQVTQMGQEVILRCVPISNHLYFYWYRQILGQKVEFLVSFYNNEISEKSEIFDDQFSVERPDGSNFTLKIRSTKLEDSAMYFCASSVGGETDTQYFGPGTRLTVL.

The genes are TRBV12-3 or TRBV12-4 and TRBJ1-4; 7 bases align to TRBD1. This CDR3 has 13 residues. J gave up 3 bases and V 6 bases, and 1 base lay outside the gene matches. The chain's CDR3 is CASRTGSNEKLFF. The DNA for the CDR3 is TGTGCCAGCAGGACAGGGTCTAATGAAAAACTGTTTTTT.

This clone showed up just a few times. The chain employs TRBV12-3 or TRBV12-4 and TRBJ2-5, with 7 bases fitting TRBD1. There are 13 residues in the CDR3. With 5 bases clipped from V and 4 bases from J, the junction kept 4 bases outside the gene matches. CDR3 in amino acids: CASSVGGSETQYF. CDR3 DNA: TGTGCCAGCAGTGTAGGGGGCTCAGAGACCCAGTACTTC.

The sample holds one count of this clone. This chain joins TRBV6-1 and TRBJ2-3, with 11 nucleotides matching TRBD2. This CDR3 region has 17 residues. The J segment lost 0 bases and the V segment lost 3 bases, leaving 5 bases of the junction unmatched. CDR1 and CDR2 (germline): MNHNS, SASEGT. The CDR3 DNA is TGTGCCAGCAGTGATAGACTAGCGGGACTTAGCACAGATACGCAGTATTTT. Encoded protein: CASSDRLAGLSTDTQYF.

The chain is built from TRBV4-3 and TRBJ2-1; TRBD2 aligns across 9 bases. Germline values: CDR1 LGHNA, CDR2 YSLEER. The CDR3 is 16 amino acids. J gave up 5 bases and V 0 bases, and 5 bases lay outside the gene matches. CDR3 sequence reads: CASSQEIAGANNEQFF. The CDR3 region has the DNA TGCGCCAGCAGCCAAGAGATAGCGGGGGCCAACAATGAGCAGTTCTTC.

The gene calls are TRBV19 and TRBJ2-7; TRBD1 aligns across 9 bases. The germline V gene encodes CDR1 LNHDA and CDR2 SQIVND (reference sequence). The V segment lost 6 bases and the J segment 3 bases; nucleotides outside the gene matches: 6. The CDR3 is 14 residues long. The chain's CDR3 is CASRPGQGIYEQYF. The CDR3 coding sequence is TGTGCCAGTAGACCCGGACAGGGGATCTACGAGCAGTACTTC.

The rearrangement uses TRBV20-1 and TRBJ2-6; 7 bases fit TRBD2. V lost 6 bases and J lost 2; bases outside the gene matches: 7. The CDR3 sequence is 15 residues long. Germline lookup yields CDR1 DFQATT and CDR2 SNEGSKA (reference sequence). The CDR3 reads CSASKSGAGANVLTF. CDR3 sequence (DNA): TGCAGTGCGAGTAAGAGCGGGGCTGGGGCCAACGTCCTGACTTTC.

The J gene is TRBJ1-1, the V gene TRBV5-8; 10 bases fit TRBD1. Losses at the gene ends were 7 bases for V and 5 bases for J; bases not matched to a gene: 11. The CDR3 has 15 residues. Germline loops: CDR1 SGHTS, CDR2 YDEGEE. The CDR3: CASPRTGGLGTEAFF. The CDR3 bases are TGTGCCAGCCCGCGGACAGGGGGTCTGGGGACTGAAGCTTTCTTT.

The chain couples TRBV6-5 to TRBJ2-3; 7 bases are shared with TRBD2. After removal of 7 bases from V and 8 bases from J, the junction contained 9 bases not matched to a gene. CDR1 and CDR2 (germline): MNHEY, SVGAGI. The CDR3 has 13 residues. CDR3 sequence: CASKIPAGVTQYF. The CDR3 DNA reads TGTGCCAGCAAGATCCCGGCGGGGGTTACGCAGTATTTT.

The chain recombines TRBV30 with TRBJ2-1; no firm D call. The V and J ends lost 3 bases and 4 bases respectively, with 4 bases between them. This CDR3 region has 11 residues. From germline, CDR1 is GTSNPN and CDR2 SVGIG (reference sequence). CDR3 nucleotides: TGTGCCTGGAGCGGGTACAATGAGCAGTTCTTC. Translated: CAWSGYNEQFF. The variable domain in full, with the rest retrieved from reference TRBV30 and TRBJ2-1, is SQTIHQWPATLVQPVGSPLSLECTVEGTSNPNLYWYRQAAGRGLQLLFYSVGIGQISSEVPQNLSASRPQDRQFILSSKKLLLSDSGFYLCAWSGYNEQFFGPGTRLTVL.

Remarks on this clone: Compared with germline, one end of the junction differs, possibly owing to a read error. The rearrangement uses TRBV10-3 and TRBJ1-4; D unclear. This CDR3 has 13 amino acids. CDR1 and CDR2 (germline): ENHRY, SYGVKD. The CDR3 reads CAISGATNEKLFF. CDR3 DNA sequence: TGTGCCATAAGTGGAGCAACTAATGAAAAACTGTTTTTT.

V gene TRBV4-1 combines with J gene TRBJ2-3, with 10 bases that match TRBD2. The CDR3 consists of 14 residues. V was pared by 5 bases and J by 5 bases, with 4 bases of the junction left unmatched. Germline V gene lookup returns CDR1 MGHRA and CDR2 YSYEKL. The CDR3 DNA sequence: TGCGCCAGCAGCTTCAGCGGGGGGGGAGATACGCAGTATTTT. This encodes CASSFSGGGDTQYF.

The CDR3 reads CASSRSLAGGYQETQYF. The CDR3, as DNA: TGCGCCAGCAGCCGATCTTTAGCGGGGGGGTACCAAGAGACCCAGTACTTC. The chain joins TRBV4-3 to TRBJ2-5; 11 positions match TRBD2. Germline assignment: CDR1 LGHNA and CDR2 YSLEER. The CDR3 is 17 residues long. The ends lost 4 bases at V and 0 bases at J; junction bases unmatched: 7.

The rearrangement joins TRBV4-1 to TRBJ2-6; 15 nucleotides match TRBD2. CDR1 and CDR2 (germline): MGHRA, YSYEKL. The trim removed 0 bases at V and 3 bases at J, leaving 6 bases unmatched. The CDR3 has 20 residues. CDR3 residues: CASSQERTSGRADGANVLTF. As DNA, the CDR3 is TGCGCCAGCAGCCAAGAAAGGACTAGCGGGAGGGCCGATGGGGCCAACGTCCTGACTTTC.

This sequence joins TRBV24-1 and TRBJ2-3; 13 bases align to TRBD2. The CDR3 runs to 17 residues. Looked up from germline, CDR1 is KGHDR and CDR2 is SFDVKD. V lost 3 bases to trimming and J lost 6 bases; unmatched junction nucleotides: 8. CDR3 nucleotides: TGTGCCACCAGTGATACCGGACTAGCGGGAGAAGTGGATACGCAGTATTTT. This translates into CATSDTGLAGEVDTQYF.

CDR3 nucleotides: TGCAGCGTCAACCCGGGACAGTGGATTGAGCAGTTCTTC. Its protein is CSVNPGQWIEQFF. The V and J genes are TRBV29-1 and TRBJ2-1, with 7 bases fitting TRBD1. Losses at the gene ends were 6 bases for V and 9 bases for J; bases not matched to a gene: 11. The length of the CDR3 is 13 residues. Germline V lookup: CDR1 SQVTM, CDR2 ANQGSEA.

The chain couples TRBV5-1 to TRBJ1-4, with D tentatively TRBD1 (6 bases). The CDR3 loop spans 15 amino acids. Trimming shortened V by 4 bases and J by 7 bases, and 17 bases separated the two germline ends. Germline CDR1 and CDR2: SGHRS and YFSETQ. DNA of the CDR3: TGCGCCAGCAGCAGCACAGGGAACCGTGGTGAAAAACTGTTTTTT. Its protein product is CASSSTGNRGEKLFF.

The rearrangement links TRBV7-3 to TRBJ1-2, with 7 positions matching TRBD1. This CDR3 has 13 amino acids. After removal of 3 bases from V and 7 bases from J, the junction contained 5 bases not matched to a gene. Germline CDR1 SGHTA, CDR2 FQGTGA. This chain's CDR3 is CASSFSQGTGYTF. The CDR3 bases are TGTGCCAGCAGCTTTTCACAGGGGACTGGCTACACCTTC.

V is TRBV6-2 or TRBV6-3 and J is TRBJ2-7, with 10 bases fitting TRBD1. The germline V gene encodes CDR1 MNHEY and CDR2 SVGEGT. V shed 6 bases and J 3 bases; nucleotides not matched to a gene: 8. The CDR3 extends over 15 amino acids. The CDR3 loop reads CASSIGTGVLYEQYF. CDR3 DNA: TGTGCCAGCAGCATCGGGACAGGGGTCCTCTACGAGCAGTACTTC.